Each of the 15 T cell receptor beta chains below was sequenced from the same sample in a study of blood T cell repertoires in COVID-19. Some clones are missing from TCRdb's copy, which holds only in-frame ones; the method was immunoSEQ multiplex PCR. The data show roughly 220,000 clones, 82% seen once. Sequencing was done on a sample of PBMCs or T cells enriched from blood (not recorded which). Receptor source: a man aged 40-49 years who had recovered from COVID-19.

V gene TRBV30 combines with J gene TRBJ2-7; TRBD1 matches 9 bases. CDR3 size: 13 residues. The V segment lost 1 base and the J segment 6 bases; nucleotides outside the gene matches: 4. CDR1 and CDR2 (germline): GTSNPN, SVGIG (reference sequence). Here the CDR3 reads CAWSEQGAGEQYF. In DNA, the CDR3 is TGTGCCTGGAGTGAACAGGGGGCAGGCGAGCAGTACTTC.

V gene TRBV28 combines with J gene TRBJ1-5; D gene uncertain. Trimming left V 1 base short and J 0 bases short, with 7 bases between. The CDR3 consists of 15 residues. The V gene's germline CDR1 is MDHEN and CDR2 SYDVKM. Here the CDR3 reads CASSLFGVSNQPQHF. The CDR3 nucleotides read TGTGCCAGCAGTTTATTCGGGGTTAGCAATCAGCCCCAGCATTTT.

As regards this clone: Other DNA sequences in this specimen translate into the identical CDR3. The chain joins TRBV7-2 to TRBJ2-2; TRBD2 matches 12 bases. Germline-derived CDR1 and CDR2 are SGHTA and FQGNSA. The V gene end was trimmed by 5 bases and the J gene end by 5 bases; junction bases not matched to a gene: 3. This CDR3 is 15 amino acids long. CDR3 region: CASSPGLAGTGELFF. In DNA, the CDR3 is TGTGCCAGCAGCCCAGGACTAGCGGGGACCGGGGAGCTGTTTTTT.

V gene TRBV2 combines with J gene TRBJ2-1, with 7 positions matching TRBD1. Germline trimming cut 1 base from V and 6 bases from J; bases unmatched to any gene: 3. Looked up from germline, CDR1 is SNHLY and CDR2 is FYNNEI. The CDR3 has 14 amino acids. This chain's CDR3 is CASSEGQGFNEQFF. The CDR3 coding sequence is TGTGCCAGCAGTGAAGGACAGGGTTTCAATGAGCAGTTCTTC.

This clone was recorded a few times. V and J are TRBV11-2 and TRBJ2-3; 11 nucleotides match TRBD2. This CDR3 comprises 15 residues. Germline lookup yields CDR1 SGHAT and CDR2 FQNNGV. The V segment lost 2 bases and the J segment 5 bases; nucleotides outside the gene matches: 3. The CDR3 reads CASSLHSGRGDTQYF. Here the CDR3 DNA reads TGTGCCAGCAGCTTACATAGCGGGAGGGGAGATACGCAGTATTTT.

V is TRBV3-1 (or the pseudogene TRBV3-2) and J is TRBJ2-1; perhaps TRBD1 as D (6 bases). Trimming took off 1 base at V and 5 bases at J, with 15 bases between the two ends. Germline V gene lookup returns CDR1 LGHDT and CDR2 YNNKEL (reference sequence). The CDR3 loop spans 16 amino acids. The CDR3: CASSQGGRGINNEQFF. In DNA, the CDR3 is TGTGCCAGCAGCCAAGGGGGCAGGGGAATTAACAATGAGCAGTTCTTC.

The rearrangement joins TRBV28 to TRBJ2-7; perhaps TRBD1 as D (6 bases). Per germline, CDR1 MDHEN and CDR2 SYDVKM. The V end was cut by 5 bases, the J end by 4 bases, with 21 bases between. The CDR3 is 16 amino acids. For the CDR3, the DNA is TGTGCCAGCAGTACCTCAGGGGCTCATAGAACGTACGAGCAGTACTTC. Translated: CASSTSGAHRTYEQYF. Supplemented by reference TRBV28 and TRBJ2-7, the full variable domain reads DVKVTQSSRYLVKRTGEKVFLECVQDMDHENMFWYRQDPGLGLRLIYFSYDVKMKEKGDIPEGYSVSREKKERFSLILESASTNQTSMYLCASSTSGAHRTYEQYFGPGTRLTVT.

Points on this clone: Other DNA sequences of this sample code for an identical CDR3. V usage is TRBV12-3 or TRBV12-4 and J usage is TRBJ1-4, with D unresolved. The CDR3 is made up of 11 amino acids. Trimming left V 3 bases short and J 7 bases short, with 3 bases between. The CDR3 is CASSFSEKLFF. CDR3 coding DNA: TGTGCCAGCAGTTTTAGTGAAAAACTGTTTTTT.

The V and J genes are TRBV7-6 and TRBJ1-3; D not resolved. The V end lost 1 base, the J end lost 0 bases, and 13 bases lay between the germline ends. The CDR3 runs 17 residues. From germline, CDR1 is SGHVS and CDR2 FNYEAQ. CDR3 DNA sequence: TGTGCCAGCAGCTTAGGGGTACCGGAGCTCTCTGGAAACACCATATATTTT. Encoded protein: CASSLGVPELSGNTIYF.

The V gene is TRBV5-1, the J gene TRBJ2-1; 7 bases fit TRBD1. The CDR3 spans 14 residues. V was pared by 0 bases and J by 8 bases, with 5 bases of the junction left unmatched. CDR1 is SGHRS and CDR2 is YFSETQ in the germline V gene. The CDR3 is CASSLGQGIDEQFF. The CDR3 coding sequence is TGCGCCAGCAGCTTGGGACAGGGAATCGATGAGCAGTTCTTC.

This chain connects TRBV5-5 to TRBJ2-7; D might be TRBD1 (6 bases). The CDR3 is 12 residues long. Germline V gene data show CDR1 as SGHKS and CDR2 as YYEKEE (reference sequence). The V and J ends lost 4 bases and 2 bases respectively, with 7 bases between them. The CDR3 sequence: CASSRTAYEQYF. CDR3 coding DNA: TGTGCCAGCAGCCGGACAGCCTACGAGCAGTACTTC.

The V and J genes are TRBV6-4 and TRBJ2-3, with 10 bases lining up with TRBD2. The germline V gene encodes CDR1 MRHNA and CDR2 SNTAGT. Unmatched junction bases numbered 2, after V lost 2 bases and J lost 3 bases. The CDR3 extends over 15 amino acids. The CDR3 DNA is TGTGCCAGCAGTGACAGCGGGGGGGCAACAGATACGCAGTATTTT. Translated, it gives CASSDSGGATDTQYF.

The chain joins TRBV6-5 to TRBJ2-7; 10 positions agree with TRBD1. V shed 11 bases and J 7 bases; nucleotides not matched to a gene: 11. The CDR3 is 13 residues long. CDR1 and CDR2 from the germline V gene are MNHEY and SVGAGI. The CDR3: CASHLTGGKEQYF. For the CDR3, the DNA is TGTGCCTCCCACCTGACAGGGGGCAAAGAGCAGTACTTC.

The chain recombines TRBV13 with TRBJ1-1; TRBD1 is a possible D gene (5 bases). CDR1 PRHDT and CDR2 FYEKMQ come from the germline V gene (reference sequence). The CDR3 runs to 15 residues. V lost 1 base to trimming and J lost 0 bases, with 9 bases between them. CDR3 DNA sequence: TGTGCCAGCAGCTTAGCCAGGGATTTGAACACTGAAGCTTTCTTT. Protein product: CASSLARDLNTEAFF.

This clone was counted between two and nine times. The sample has other DNA sequences that encode this CDR3 too. The chain combines TRBV18 with TRBJ2-3, with TRBD2 identical over 9 bases. Germline assignment: CDR1 KGHSH and CDR2 LQKENI. The junction had 3 bases not matched to a gene; V was cut back by 2 bases and J by 3 bases. The CDR3 is 15 residues long. The CDR3 protein is CASSPLAGETDTQYF. The CDR3 bases are TGTGCCAGCTCACCATTAGCGGGGGAGACAGATACGCAGTATTTT.